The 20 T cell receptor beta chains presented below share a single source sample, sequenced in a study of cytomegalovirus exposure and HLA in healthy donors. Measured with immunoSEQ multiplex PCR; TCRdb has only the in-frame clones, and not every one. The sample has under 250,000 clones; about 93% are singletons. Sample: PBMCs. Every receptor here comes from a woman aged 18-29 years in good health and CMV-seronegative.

CDR3 bases: TGTGCCAGCAGCCCGACAGGGGTTGCAACTAATGAAAAACTGTTTTTT. Translating gives CASSPTGVATNEKLFF. This chain links TRBV5-4 with TRBJ1-4; 8 nucleotides line up with TRBD1. CDR3 length equals 16 residues. J lost 0 bases, V lost 4 bases, and 5 bases had no gene match. CDR1 SGHNT and CDR2 YYREEE come from the germline V gene (reference sequence).

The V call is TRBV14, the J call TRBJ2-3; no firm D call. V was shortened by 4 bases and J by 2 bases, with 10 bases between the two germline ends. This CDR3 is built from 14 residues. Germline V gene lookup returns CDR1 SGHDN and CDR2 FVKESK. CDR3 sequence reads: CASSPIDYTDTQYF. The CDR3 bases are TGTGCCAGCAGCCCCATAGATTACACAGATACGCAGTATTTT.

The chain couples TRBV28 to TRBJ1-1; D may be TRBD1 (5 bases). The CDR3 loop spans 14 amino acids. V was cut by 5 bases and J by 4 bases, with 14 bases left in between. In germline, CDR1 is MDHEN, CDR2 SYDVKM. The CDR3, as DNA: TGTGCCAGCAGTCTGTGGGGGGGGAGCACTGAAGCTTTCTTT. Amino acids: CASSLWGGSTEAFF.

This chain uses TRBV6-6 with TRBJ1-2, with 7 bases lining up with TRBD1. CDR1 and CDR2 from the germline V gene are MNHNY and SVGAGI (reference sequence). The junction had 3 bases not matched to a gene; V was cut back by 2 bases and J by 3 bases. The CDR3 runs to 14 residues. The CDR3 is CASSYRTGDYGYTF. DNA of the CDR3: TGTGCCAGCAGTTACCGAACAGGGGACTATGGCTACACCTTC.

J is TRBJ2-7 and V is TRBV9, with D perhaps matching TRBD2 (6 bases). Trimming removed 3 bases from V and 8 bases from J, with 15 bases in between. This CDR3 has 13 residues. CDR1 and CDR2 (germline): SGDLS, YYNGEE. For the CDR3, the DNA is TGTGCCAGCAGCGGAGGGCAGGAGGGCCAGCAGTACTTC. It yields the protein CASSGGQEGQQYF.

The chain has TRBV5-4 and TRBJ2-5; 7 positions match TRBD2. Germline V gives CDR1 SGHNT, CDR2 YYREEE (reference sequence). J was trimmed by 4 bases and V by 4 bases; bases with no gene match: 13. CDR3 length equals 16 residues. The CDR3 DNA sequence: TGTGCCAGCAGCAGGGAAGGTGCGGGAGTAGCAGAGACCCAGTACTTC. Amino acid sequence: CASSREGAGVAETQYF.

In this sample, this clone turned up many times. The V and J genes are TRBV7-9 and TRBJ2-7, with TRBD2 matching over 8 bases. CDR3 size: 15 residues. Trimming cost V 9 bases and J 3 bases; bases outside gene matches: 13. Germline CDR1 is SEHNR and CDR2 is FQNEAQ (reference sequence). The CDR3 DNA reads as TGTGCCAGTTCCGGCTCCGGGACTAGTATCTACGAGCAGTACTTC. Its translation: CASSGSGTSIYEQYF.

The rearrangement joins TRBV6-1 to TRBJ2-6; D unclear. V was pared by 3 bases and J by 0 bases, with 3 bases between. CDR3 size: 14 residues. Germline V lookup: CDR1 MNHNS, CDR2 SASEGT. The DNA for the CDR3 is TGTGCCAGCAGTGACGGCTCTGGGGCCAACGTCCTGACTTTC. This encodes CASSDGSGANVLTF.

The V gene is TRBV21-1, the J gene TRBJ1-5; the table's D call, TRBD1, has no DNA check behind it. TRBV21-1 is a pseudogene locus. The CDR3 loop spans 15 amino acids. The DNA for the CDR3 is TGTGCCAGCAGCATTGGACAGTATAGCAATCAGCCCCAGCATTTT. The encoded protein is CASSIGQYSNQPQHF.

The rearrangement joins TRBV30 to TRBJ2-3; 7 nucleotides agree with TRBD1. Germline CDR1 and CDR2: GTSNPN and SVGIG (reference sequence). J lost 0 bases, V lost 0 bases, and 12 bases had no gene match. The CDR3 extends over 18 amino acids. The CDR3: CAWSVILGQFSSTDTQYF. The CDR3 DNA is TGTGCCTGGAGTGTTATACTGGGACAGTTCTCTAGCACAGATACGCAGTATTTT.

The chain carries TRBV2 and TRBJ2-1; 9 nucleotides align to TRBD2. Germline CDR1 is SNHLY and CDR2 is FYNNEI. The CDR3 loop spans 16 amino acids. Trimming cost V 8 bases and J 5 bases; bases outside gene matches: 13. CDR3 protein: CASGGWIAGVDNEQFF. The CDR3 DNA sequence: TGTGCCAGCGGAGGATGGATAGCGGGAGTAGACAATGAGCAGTTCTTC.

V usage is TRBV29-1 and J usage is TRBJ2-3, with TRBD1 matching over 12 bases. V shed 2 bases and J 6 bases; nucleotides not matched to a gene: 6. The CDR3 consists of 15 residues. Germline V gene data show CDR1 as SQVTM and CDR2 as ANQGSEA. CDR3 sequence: CSVEPGQGAQDTQYF. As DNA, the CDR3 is TGCAGCGTTGAACCGGGACAGGGGGCGCAGGATACGCAGTATTTT.

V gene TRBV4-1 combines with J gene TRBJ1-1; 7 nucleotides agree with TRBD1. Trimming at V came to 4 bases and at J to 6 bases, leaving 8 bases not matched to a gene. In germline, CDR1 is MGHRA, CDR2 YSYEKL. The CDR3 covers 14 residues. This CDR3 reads CASSPRDRRAEAFF. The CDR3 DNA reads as TGCGCCAGCAGCCCCCGGGACAGAAGAGCTGAAGCTTTCTTT.

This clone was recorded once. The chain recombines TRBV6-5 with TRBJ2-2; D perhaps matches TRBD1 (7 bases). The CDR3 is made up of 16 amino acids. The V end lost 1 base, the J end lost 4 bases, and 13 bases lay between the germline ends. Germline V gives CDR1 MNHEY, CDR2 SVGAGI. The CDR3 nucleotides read TGTGCCAGCAGTTACTTCTGGCAGGGGGGCACCGGGGAGCTGTTTTTT. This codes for CASSYFWQGGTGELFF.

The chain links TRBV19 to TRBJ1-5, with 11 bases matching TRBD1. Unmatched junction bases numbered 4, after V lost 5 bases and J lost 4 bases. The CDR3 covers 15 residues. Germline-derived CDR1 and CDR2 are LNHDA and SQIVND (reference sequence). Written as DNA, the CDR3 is TGTGCCAGTAGTTCCGGGACAGGGGGTAATCAGCCCCAGCATTTT. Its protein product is CASSSGTGGNQPQHF. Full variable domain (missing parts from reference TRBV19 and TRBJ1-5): DGGITQSPKYLFRKEGQNVTLSCEQNLNHDAMYWYRQDPGQGLRLIYYSQIVNDFQKGDIAEGYSVSREKKESFPLTVTSAQKNPTAFYLCASSSGTGGNQPQHFGDGTRLSIL.

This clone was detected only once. The CDR3 nucleotides are TGTGCCAGCAGTGTGCGCTTTGCAGATACGCAGTATTTT. This gives the protein CASSVRFADTQYF. The chain has TRBV28 and TRBJ2-3; D not resolved. This CDR3 comprises 13 residues. The germline gives CDR1 MDHEN, CDR2 SYDVKM. V shed 5 bases and J shed 4 bases, with 10 bases lying between them.

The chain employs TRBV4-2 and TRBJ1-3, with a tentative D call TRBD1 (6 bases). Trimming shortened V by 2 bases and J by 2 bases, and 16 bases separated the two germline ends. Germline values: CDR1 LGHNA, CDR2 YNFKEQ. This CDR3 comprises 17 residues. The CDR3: CASSQTGPATTGNTIYF. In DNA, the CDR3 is TGTGCCAGCAGCCAAACAGGGCCAGCCACTACTGGAAACACCATATATTTT.

CDR3 sequence reads: CASTAGGGRADTQYF. The CDR3, as DNA: TGTGCCAGCACCGCAGGAGGCGGGAGAGCCGATACGCAGTATTTT. The V and J genes are TRBV9 and TRBJ2-3; the match to TRBD2 covers 7 bases. The CDR3 has 15 residues. V shed 6 bases, J shed 6 bases, and the junction held 13 bases outside the gene matches. The germline gives CDR1 SGDLS, CDR2 YYNGEE.

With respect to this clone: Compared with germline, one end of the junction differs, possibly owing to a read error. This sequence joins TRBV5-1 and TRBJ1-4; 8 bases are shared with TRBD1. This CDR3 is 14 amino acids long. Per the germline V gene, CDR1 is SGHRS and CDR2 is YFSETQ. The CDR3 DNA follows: TGCGCCAGCAGTTTGGGACAGGACGAAGAAAAACTGTTTTTT. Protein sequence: CASSLGQDEEKLFF. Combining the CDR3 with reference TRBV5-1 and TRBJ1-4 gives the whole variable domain KAGVTQTPRYLIKTRGQQVTLSCSPISGHRSVSWYQQTPGQGLQFLFEYFSETQRNKGNFPGRFSGRQFSNSRSEMNVSTLELGDSALYLCASSLGQDEEKLFFGSGTQLSVL.

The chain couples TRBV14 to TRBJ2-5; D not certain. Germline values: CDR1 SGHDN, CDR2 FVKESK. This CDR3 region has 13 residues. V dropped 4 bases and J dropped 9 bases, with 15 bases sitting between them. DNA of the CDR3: TGTGCCAGCAGCCTATCACGGAATGCGGCCCAGTACTTC. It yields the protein CASSLSRNAAQYF.